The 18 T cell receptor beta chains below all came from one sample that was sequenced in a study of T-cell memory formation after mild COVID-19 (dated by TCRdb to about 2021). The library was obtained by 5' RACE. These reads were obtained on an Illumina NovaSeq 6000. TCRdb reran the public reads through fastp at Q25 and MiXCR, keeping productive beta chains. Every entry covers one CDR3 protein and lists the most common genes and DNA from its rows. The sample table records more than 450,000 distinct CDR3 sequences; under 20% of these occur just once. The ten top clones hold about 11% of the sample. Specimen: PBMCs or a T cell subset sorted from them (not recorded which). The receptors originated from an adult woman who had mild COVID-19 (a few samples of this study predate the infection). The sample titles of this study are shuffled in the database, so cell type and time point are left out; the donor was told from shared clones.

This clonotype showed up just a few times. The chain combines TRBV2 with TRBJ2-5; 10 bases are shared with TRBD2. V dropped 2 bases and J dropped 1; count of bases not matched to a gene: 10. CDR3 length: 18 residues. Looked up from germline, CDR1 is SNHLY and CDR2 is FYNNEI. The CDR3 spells CASSERPSGGHIQETQYF. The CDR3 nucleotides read TGTGCCAGCAGTGAAAGGCCTAGCGGGGGCCATATCCAAGAGACCCAGTACTTC.

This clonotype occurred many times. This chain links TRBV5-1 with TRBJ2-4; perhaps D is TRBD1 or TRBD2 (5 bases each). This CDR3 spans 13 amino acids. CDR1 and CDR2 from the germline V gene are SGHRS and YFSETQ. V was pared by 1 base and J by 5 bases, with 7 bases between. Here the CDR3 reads CASSLPGQNIQYF. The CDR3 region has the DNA TGCGCCAGCAGCTTGCCGGGACAAAACATTCAGTACTTC.

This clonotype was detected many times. The CDR3 DNA reads as TGCGCCAGCAGCGCACCGGGACTAGCGGGAGGCAACGAGCAGTACTTC. It specifies CASSAPGLAGGNEQYF. V usage is TRBV5-1 and J usage is TRBJ2-7, with TRBD2 matching over 15 bases. The CDR3 is 16 amino acids. Unmatched junction bases numbered 7, after V lost 4 bases and J lost 5 bases. Germline CDR1 and CDR2: SGHRS and YFSETQ.

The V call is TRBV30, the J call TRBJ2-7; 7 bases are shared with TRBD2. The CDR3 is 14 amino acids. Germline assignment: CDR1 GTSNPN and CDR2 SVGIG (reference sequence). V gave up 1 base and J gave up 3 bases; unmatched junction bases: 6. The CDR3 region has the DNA TGTGCCTGGAGTGCTGGTCGGGGGGTCTACGAGCAGTACTTC. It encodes CAWSAGRGVYEQYF. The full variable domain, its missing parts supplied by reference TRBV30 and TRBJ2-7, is SQTIHQWPATLVQPVGSPLSLECTVEGTSNPNLYWYRQAAGRGLQLLFYSVGIGQISSEVPQNLSASRPQDRQFILSSKKLLLSDSGFYLCAWSAGRGVYEQYFGPGTRLTVT.

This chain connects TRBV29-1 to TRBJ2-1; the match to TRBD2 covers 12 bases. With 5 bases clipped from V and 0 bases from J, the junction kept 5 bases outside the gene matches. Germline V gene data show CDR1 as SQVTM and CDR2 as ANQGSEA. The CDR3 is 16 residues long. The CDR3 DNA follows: TGCAGCGTTTACCTGACTAGCGGGAGCTCCTACAATGAGCAGTTCTTC. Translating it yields CSVYLTSGSSYNEQFF.

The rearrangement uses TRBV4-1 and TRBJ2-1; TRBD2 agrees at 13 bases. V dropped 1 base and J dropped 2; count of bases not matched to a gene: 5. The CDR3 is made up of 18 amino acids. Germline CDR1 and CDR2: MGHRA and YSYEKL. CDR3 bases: TGCGCCAGCAGCCAAGGACTAGCGGGGGGCAAAACCTACAATGAGCAGTTCTTC. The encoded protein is CASSQGLAGGKTYNEQFF.

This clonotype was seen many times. CDR3: CASSPTGHEQFF. The CDR3, as DNA: TGTGCCAGCAGTCCGACAGGGCATGAGCAGTTCTTC. The V and J genes are TRBV6-6 and TRBJ2-1, with 7 bases that match TRBD1. The CDR3 runs to 12 residues. The germline V gene encodes CDR1 MNHNY and CDR2 SVGAGI (reference sequence). V was pared by 5 bases and J by 8 bases, with 3 bases of the junction left unmatched.

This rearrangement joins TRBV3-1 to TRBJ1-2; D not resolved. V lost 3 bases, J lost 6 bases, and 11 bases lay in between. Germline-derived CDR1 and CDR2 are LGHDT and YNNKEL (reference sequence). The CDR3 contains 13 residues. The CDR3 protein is CASSHGGKDGYTF. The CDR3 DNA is TGTGCCAGCAGCCATGGAGGGAAGGATGGCTACACCTTC.

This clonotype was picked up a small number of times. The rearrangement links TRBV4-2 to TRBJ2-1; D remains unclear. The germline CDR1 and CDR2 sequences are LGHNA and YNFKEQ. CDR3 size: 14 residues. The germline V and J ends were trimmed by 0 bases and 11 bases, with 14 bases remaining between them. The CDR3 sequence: CASSQDRSAAQQFF. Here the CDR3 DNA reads TGTGCCAGCAGCCAAGATCGGTCCGCCGCCCAGCAGTTCTTC.

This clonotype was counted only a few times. CDR3 coding DNA: TGCGCCAGCAGCCAAGAGGCTTGGACAGGCAGGGGCCAGCCCCAGCATTTT. It yields the protein CASSQEAWTGRGQPQHF. V is TRBV4-1 and J is TRBJ1-5; 7 nucleotides line up with TRBD1. The CDR3 is 17 residues long. From germline, CDR1 is MGHRA and CDR2 YSYEKL. J lost 7 bases, V lost 0 bases, and 12 bases had no gene match.

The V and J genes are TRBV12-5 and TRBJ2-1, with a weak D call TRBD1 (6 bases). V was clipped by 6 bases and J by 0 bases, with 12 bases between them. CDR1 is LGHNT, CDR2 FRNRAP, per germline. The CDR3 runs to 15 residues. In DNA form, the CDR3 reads TGTGCTAGTGGGTCCACAGGGAGCTCCTACAATGAGCAGTTCTTC. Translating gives CASGSTGSSYNEQFF.

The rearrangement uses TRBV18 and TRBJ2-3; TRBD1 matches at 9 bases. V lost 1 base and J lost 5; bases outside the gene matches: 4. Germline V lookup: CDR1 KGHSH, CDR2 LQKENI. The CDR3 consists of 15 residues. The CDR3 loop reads CASSPRTGVGDTQYF. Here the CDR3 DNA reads TGTGCCAGCTCACCACGGACAGGGGTTGGAGATACGCAGTATTTT. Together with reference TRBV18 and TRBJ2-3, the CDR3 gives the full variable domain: NAGVMQNPRHLVRRRGQEARLRCSPMKGHSHVYWYRQLPEEGLKFMVYLQKENIIDESGMPKERFSAEFPKEGPSILRIQQVVRGDSAAYFCASSPRTGVGDTQYFGPGTRLTVL.

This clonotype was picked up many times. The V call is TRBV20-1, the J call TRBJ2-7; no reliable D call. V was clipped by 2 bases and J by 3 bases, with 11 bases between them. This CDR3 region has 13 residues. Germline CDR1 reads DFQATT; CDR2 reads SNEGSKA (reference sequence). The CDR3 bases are TGCAGTGCTAGAAAGGGTAATTTCTACGAGCAGTACTTC. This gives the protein CSARKGNFYEQYF.

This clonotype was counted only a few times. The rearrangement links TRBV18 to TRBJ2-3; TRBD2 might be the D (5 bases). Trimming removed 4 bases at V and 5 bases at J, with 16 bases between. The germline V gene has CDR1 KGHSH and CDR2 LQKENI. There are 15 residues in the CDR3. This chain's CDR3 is CASSLTAEKRDTQYF. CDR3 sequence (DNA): TGTGCCAGCTCACTAACAGCGGAGAAAAGAGATACGCAGTATTTT.

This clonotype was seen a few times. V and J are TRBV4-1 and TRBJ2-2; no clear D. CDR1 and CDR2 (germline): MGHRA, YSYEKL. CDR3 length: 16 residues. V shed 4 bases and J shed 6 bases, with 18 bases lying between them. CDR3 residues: CASSPMTLSVAGELFF. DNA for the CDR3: TGCGCCAGCAGCCCGATGACACTGTCGGTGGCCGGGGAGCTGTTTTTT.

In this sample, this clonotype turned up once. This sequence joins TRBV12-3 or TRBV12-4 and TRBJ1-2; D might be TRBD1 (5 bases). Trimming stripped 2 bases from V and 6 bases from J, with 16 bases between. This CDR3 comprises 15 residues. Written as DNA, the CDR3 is TGTGCCAGCAGTTTAAGCAGGAAAGGGGTCGATGGCTACACCTTC. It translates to CASSLSRKGVDGYTF.

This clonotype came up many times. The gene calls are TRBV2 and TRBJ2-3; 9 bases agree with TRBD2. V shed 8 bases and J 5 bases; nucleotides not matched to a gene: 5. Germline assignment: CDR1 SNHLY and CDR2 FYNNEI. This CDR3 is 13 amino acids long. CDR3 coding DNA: TGTGCCAGCTGCGGGGGGGAGGGAGATACGCAGTATTTT. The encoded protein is CASCGGEGDTQYF.

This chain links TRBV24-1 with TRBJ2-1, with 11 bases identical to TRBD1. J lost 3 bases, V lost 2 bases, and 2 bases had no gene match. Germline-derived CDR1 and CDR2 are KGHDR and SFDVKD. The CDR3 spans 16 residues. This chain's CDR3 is CATSDYGTGGYNEQFF. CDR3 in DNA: TGTGCCACCAGTGATTATGGGACAGGGGGCTACAATGAGCAGTTCTTC.